Listed here are 8 T cell receptor beta chains from one sample, sequenced in a study of blood T cell repertoires in COVID-19. Measured with immunoSEQ multiplex PCR; TCRdb has only the in-frame clones, and not every one. The data contain around 200,000 clones, 88% of them seen just once; the ten biggest clones take up approximately 1.5%. The sequencing input was peripheral blood. These receptors all come from a man younger than 30 with active or convalescent COVID-19.

This chain connects TRBV5-4 to TRBJ2-5, with TRBD1 identical over 11 bases. Trimming at V came to 4 bases and at J to 2 bases, leaving 10 bases not matched to a gene. CDR1 is SGHNT and CDR2 is YYREEE in the germline V gene (reference sequence). The CDR3 consists of 17 residues. The CDR3 nucleotides are TGTGCCAGCAGCCCAAAGGACCGGGACAGGGGGCAAGAGACCCAGTACTTC. This encodes CASSPKDRDRGQETQYF.

V and J are TRBV30 and TRBJ2-1; a weak D match, TRBD2 (5 bases). Trimming took 5 bases from V and 5 from J, leaving 19 bases between them. There are 15 residues in the CDR3. Germline V gene sequence: CDR1 GTSNPN, CDR2 SVGIG (reference sequence). The CDR3 is CAWSEVGLDHNEQFF. The CDR3 nucleotides are TGTGCCTGGTCGGAGGTAGGACTCGACCACAATGAGCAGTTCTTC.

The table lists this clone with a few counts. This rearrangement joins TRBV6-5 to TRBJ1-2; 8 bases fit TRBD1. The CDR3 runs to 13 residues. Per germline, CDR1 MNHEY and CDR2 SVGAGI. V was pared by 2 bases and J by 7 bases, with 3 bases of the junction left unmatched. In DNA, the CDR3 is TGTGCCAGCAGTTACCCGGGACAGGCTGGCTACACCTTC. Its translation is CASSYPGQAGYTF.

The J gene is TRBJ2-5, the V gene TRBV5-1; no clear D. This CDR3 is 12 amino acids long. V lost 5 bases, J lost 3 bases, and 8 bases lay in between. The germline gives CDR1 SGHRS, CDR2 YFSETQ. The CDR3 DNA is TGCGCCAGCAGTTTACAGAAAGAGACCCAGTACTTC. It is translated as CASSLQKETQYF.

This sequence joins TRBV11-2 and TRBJ1-3, with TRBD1 matching 7 bases. CDR1 is SGHAT and CDR2 is FQNNGV in the germline V gene. V trimming: 5 bases; J trimming: 4 bases; junction bases outside the gene matches: 8. The CDR3 extends over 15 amino acids. CDR3 protein: CASSRRQGAGNTIYF. In DNA, the CDR3 is TGTGCCAGCAGCCGCCGACAGGGCGCAGGAAACACCATATATTTT. Full variable domain (rest looked up from reference TRBV11-2 and TRBJ1-3): EAGVAQSPRYKIIEKRQSVAFWCNPISGHATLYWYQQILGQGPKLLIQFQNNGVVDDSQLPKDRFSAERLKGVDSTLKIQPAKLEDSAVYLCASSRRQGAGNTIYFGEGSWLTVV.

The chain combines TRBV3-1 (or the pseudogene TRBV3-2) with TRBJ2-3; a possible D gene is TRBD1 (6 bases). V lost 3 bases to trimming and J lost 5 bases, with 15 bases between them. The CDR3 covers 15 residues. Germline V gene lookup returns CDR1 LGHDT and CDR2 YNNKEL (reference sequence). DNA for the CDR3: TGTGCCAGCAGCCAGGGGGCCGGGTCCGGAGATACGCAGTATTTT. Encoded protein: CASSQGAGSGDTQYF.

The chain recombines TRBV10-2 with TRBJ1-6; 10 nucleotides line up with TRBD1. V dropped 4 bases and J dropped 0; count of bases not matched to a gene: 3. The CDR3 totals 17 residues. CDR1 and CDR2 from the germline V gene are WSHSY and SAAADI. The CDR3 is CASSGDRGFSYNSPLHF. As DNA, the CDR3 is TGCGCCAGCAGTGGGGACAGGGGCTTCTCCTATAATTCACCCCTCCACTTT.

This clone was seen only once. The rearrangement links TRBV11-1 to TRBJ1-2; the match to TRBD1 covers 12 bases. This CDR3 has 13 amino acids. Germline V gene data show CDR1 as SGHAT and CDR2 as FQDESV (reference sequence). J was trimmed by 6 bases and V by 10 bases; bases with no gene match: 6. The CDR3: CATVGQGADGYTF. The CDR3 bases are TGTGCCACCGTGGGACAGGGGGCAGATGGCTACACCTTC.